One T cell receptor beta chain is described in this entry. This sample stems from a study of blood T cells in healthy people across ages. The CDR3 contains 15 residues. V was clipped by 0 bases and J by 1 base, with 10 bases between them. Germline V gene lookup returns CDR1 SGHRS and CDR2 YFSETQ. Next came a second PCR, run for about 7 to 12 cycles, which used a sample-barcoded 5' primer along with a J-beta primer mix. TCRdb processed the 5' RACE reads anew with MiXCR; each CDR3 protein has one entry. The table has 850,000 to 1,300,000 distinct CDR3 sequences, more than 35% seen once. The chain couples TRBV5-1 to TRBJ1-1; tentative D call: TRBD1 (5 bases). The specimen sequenced was blood. This receptor was taken from a woman between 55 and 75 years old in good health. CDR3 sequence: CASSLDYRKNTEAFF. CDR3 nucleotide sequence: TGCGCCAGCAGCTTGGATTACAGGAAGAACACTGAAGCTTTCTTT.